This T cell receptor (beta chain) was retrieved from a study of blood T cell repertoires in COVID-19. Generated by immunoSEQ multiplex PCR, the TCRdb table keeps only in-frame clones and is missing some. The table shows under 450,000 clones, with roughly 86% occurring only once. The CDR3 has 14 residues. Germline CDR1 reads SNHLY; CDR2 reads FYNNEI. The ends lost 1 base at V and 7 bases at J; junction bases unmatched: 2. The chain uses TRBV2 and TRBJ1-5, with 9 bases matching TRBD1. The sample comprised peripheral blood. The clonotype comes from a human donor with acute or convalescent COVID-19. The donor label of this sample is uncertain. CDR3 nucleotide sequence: TGTGCCAGCAGTGAAGGGGGACAGGGCCAGCCCCAGCATTTT. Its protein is CASSEGGQGQPQHF.